A selection of T cell receptor beta chains follows, all from one sample in a study of T cell repertoires in cytomegalovirus infection. TCRdb redid the calling of the reads with MiXCR, one entry per CDR3 protein. Of approximately 1,000,000 distinct CDR3 sequences in the sample, approximately 32% were seen once. Their antigen targets remain unknown. The sample consisted of cultured CD8+ T cells from PBMCs, taken from culture after CMV antigen stimulation. The receptor source for this set is a human donor in good health (CMV status not recorded). Some clones in this sample may be carry-over from other donors' samples. CDR3s include the opening cysteine and the closing phenylalanine or tryptophan. Fields, in order: clone size, D gene, J gene, V gene, CDR3 DNA, CDR3 protein. A D gene is named only where the DNA matches it firmly. The size entry is marked missing in some rows and otherwise reads once, few, many or a size class.

clone_size: -
d_call: TRBD2
j_call: TRBJ2-3
v_call: TRBV2
cdr3_nt: TGTGCCAGCAGATTCCCATTGGCGGGGGGCACAGATACGCAGTATTTT
cdr3_aa: CASRFPLAGGTDTQYF

clone_size: -
d_call: TRBD1
j_call: TRBJ2-5
v_call: TRBV7-2
cdr3_nt: TGTGCCAGCAGGACTACAGGGGCGCTTCGAGAGACCCAGTACTTC
cdr3_aa: CASRTTGALRETQYF

clone_size: -
d_call: -
j_call: TRBJ1-6
v_call: TRBV6-2/TRBV6-3
cdr3_nt: TGTGCCAGCAGTTACTCAAATGGGGTTGGTTCACCCCTCCACTTT
cdr3_aa: CASSYSNGVGSPLHF

clone_size: -
d_call: -
j_call: TRBJ2-3
v_call: TRBV20-1
cdr3_nt: TGCAGTGCTACCAACCCCGGGGATGCACGTGATACGCAGTATTTT
cdr3_aa: CSATNPGDARDTQYF

clone_size: -
d_call: TRBD1
j_call: TRBJ2-2
v_call: TRBV6-2/TRBV6-3
cdr3_nt: TGTGCCAGCAGTTACTTACAGGGGGTTCGCACCGGGGAGCTGTTTTTT
cdr3_aa: CASSYLQGVRTGELFF

clone_size: few
d_call: -
j_call: TRBJ2-1
v_call: TRBV15
cdr3_nt: TGTGCCACCAGCAGAGATAAGGGGTTGCGGAATGAGCAGTTCTTC
cdr3_aa: CATSRDKGLRNEQFF

clone_size: few
d_call: TRBD1
j_call: TRBJ2-5
v_call: TRBV7-9
cdr3_nt: TGTGCCAGCAGCCCGTACGGGGGACAGGGTCCAGAGACCCAGTACTTC
cdr3_aa: CASSPYGGQGPETQYF

clone_size: -
d_call: -
j_call: TRBJ2-1
v_call: TRBV7-9
cdr3_nt: TGTGCCAGCAGCCCAATCCCCAATGAGCAGTTCTTC
cdr3_aa: CASSPIPNEQFF

clone_size: -
d_call: TRBD2
j_call: TRBJ2-7
v_call: TRBV5-5
cdr3_nt: TGTGCCAGCAGCGGGGGACTAGCGGGGGGCCATTACGAGCAGTACTTC
cdr3_aa: CASSGGLAGGHYEQYF

clone_size: few
d_call: TRBD1
j_call: TRBJ1-6
v_call: TRBV2
cdr3_nt: TGTGCCAGCAGTATGACAGGGGGCAGGAATAATTCACCCCTCCACTTT
cdr3_aa: CASSMTGGRNNSPLHF

clone_size: few
d_call: -
j_call: TRBJ2-7
v_call: TRBV7-6
cdr3_nt: TGTGCCAGCAGCTTATCGGCGCCAGGGCAAGACGAGCAGTACTTC
cdr3_aa: CASSLSAPGQDEQYF

clone_size: -
d_call: TRBD1
j_call: TRBJ1-1
v_call: TRBV4-3
cdr3_nt: TGCGCCAGCAGCCAAGACTCGACAGGGGGCCTTACTGAAGCTTTCTTT
cdr3_aa: CASSQDSTGGLTEAFF

clone_size: few
d_call: -
j_call: TRBJ2-1
v_call: TRBV2
cdr3_nt: TGTGCCAGCGCCGGGCGGGGTTTGTGGAATGAGCAGTTCTTC
cdr3_aa: CASAGRGLWNEQFF

clone_size: -
d_call: -
j_call: TRBJ1-1
v_call: TRBV28
cdr3_nt: TGTGCCAGCACCCCGGTGGGGTCCCACACTGAAGCTTTCTTT
cdr3_aa: CASTPVGSHTEAFF

clone_size: -
d_call: -
j_call: TRBJ1-5
v_call: TRBV27
cdr3_nt: TGTGCCAGCAGTTTATCGGCCAGCACCAATCAGCCCCAGCATTTT
cdr3_aa: CASSLSASTNQPQHF

clone_size: many
d_call: TRBD1
j_call: TRBJ2-7
v_call: TRBV7-2
cdr3_nt: TGTGCCAGCAGCCCCCGACAGGGGGCCCACGAGCAGTACTTC
cdr3_aa: CASSPRQGAHEQYF

clone_size: few
d_call: TRBD2
j_call: TRBJ2-1
v_call: TRBV6-1
cdr3_nt: TGTGCCAGCCCTGTAGCGGGGGCGTTCTTCAATGAGCAGTTCTTC
cdr3_aa: CASPVAGAFFNEQFF

clone_size: -
d_call: -
j_call: TRBJ2-2
v_call: TRBV12-3/TRBV12-4
cdr3_nt: TGTGCCAGCAGTACCCTGAGACCCGGGGAGCTGTTTTTT
cdr3_aa: CASSTLRPGELFF

clone_size: few
d_call: -
j_call: TRBJ1-1
v_call: TRBV5-5
cdr3_nt: TGTGCCAGCAGCTTGGGACACGGTGCGACTGAAGCTTTCTTT
cdr3_aa: CASSLGHGATEAFF

clone_size: -
d_call: -
j_call: TRBJ1-2
v_call: TRBV5-1
cdr3_nt: TGCGCCAGCAGCTTGGTCGGAGAACGTAGCGGCTACACCTTC
cdr3_aa: CASSLVGERSGYTF

clone_size: -
d_call: TRBD1
j_call: TRBJ1-5
v_call: TRBV4-1
cdr3_nt: TGCGCCAGCAGCCAATTACAGGGGGCGTGGGTGGCCCAGCATTTT
cdr3_aa: CASSQLQGAWVAQHF

clone_size: few
d_call: -
j_call: TRBJ2-2
v_call: TRBV4-3
cdr3_nt: TGCGCCAGCAGCCCCTGGGTCGGACCGAACACCGGGGAGCTGTTTTTT
cdr3_aa: CASSPWVGPNTGELFF

clone_size: many
d_call: TRBD1
j_call: TRBJ1-1
v_call: TRBV6-2/TRBV6-3
cdr3_nt: TGTGCCAGCAGTTACGCGACAGGGTGGGCTGAAGCTTTCTTT
cdr3_aa: CASSYATGWAEAFF

clone_size: many
d_call: TRBD1
j_call: TRBJ2-7
v_call: TRBV7-9
cdr3_nt: TGTGCCAGCAGCTTAATGGCGGGACAGGAATCCTACGAGCAGTACTTC
cdr3_aa: CASSLMAGQESYEQYF

clone_size: -
d_call: -
j_call: TRBJ1-3
v_call: TRBV19
cdr3_nt: TGTGCCAGTAGTATTCGGCTCCGCTCTGGAAACACCATATATTTT
cdr3_aa: CASSIRLRSGNTIYF

clone_size: -
d_call: TRBD1
j_call: TRBJ1-2
v_call: TRBV27
cdr3_nt: TGTGCCAGCAGTTTCGGGACAGGGGAACTCGCTCCGGATGGCTACACCTTC
cdr3_aa: CASSFGTGELAPDGYTF

clone_size: few
d_call: -
j_call: TRBJ2-7
v_call: TRBV7-9
cdr3_nt: TGTGCCAGCAGCTTCGTTCAAACAGGAGCCTACGAGCAGTACTTC
cdr3_aa: CASSFVQTGAYEQYF

clone_size: many
d_call: -
j_call: TRBJ2-4
v_call: TRBV7-8
cdr3_nt: TGTGCCAGCAGCCCCCTCGGAAACATTCAGTACTTC
cdr3_aa: CASSPLGNIQYF